Listed below are T cell receptor beta chains from one sample, sequenced in a study of T-cell memory formation after mild COVID-19. A single record per CDR3 protein comes from TCRdb applying MiXCR to the 5' RACE reads. The sample carries roughly 300,000 distinct CDR3 sequences, around 15% recorded once. What was sequenced was PBMCs or a T cell subset sorted from them (not recorded which). These receptors were taken from a man between 18 and 35 years old who had mild COVID-19 (a few samples of this study predate the infection). Cell type and time point are not known. Both conserved end residues are part of each CDR3. The D gene is left open where the match is weak. A clone size is listed for some rows: how often the clone was seen (once, few, many), or a class if it is expanded.

. | many | TRBJ2-2 | TRBV4-1 | TGCGCCAGCAGCCAAGATAGCGTAAGGGGTTTCACCGGGGAGCTGTTTTTT | CASSQDSVRGFTGELFF
. | few | TRBJ2-2 | TRBV11-2 | TGTGCCAGCAGGCACACAGGTACCGGGGAGCTGTTTTTT | CASRHTGTGELFF
. | few | TRBJ1-2 | TRBV5-1 | TGCGCCAGCAGCTTAGAGGGAAGGAATGGCTACACCTTC | CASSLEGRNGYTF
TRBD1 | . | TRBJ2-2 | TRBV7-9 | TGTGCCAGCAGCCACACCCGGGACAGGGGAACCGGGGAGCTGTTTTTT | CASSHTRDRGTGELFF
TRBD2 | few | TRBJ2-2 | TRBV7-3 | TGTGCCAGCAGCCCTAGCGGGGACACCGGGGAGCTGTTTTTT | CASSPSGDTGELFF
. | . | TRBJ2-5 | TRBV12-5 | TGTGCTAGTGGTTTGATTGGAGGAGAGACCCAGTACTTC | CASGLIGGETQYF
. | . | TRBJ2-1 | TRBV29-1 | TGCAGCGTTGAAGACCGGGCCTACAATGAGCAGTTCTTC | CSVEDRAYNEQFF
. | many | TRBJ2-2 | TRBV4-2 | TGTGCCAGCAGCCAAGGGACGGTGCTGAACACCGGGGAGCTGTTTTTT | CASSQGTVLNTGELFF
. | . | TRBJ2-5 | TRBV5-1 | TGCGCCAGCAGCTTGCAGGATTACCAAGAGACCCAGTACTTC | CASSLQDYQETQYF
. | many | TRBJ2-5 | TRBV18 | TGTGCCAGCTCACTGGGACGTCTGCAAGAGACCCAGTACTTC | CASSLGRLQETQYF
TRBD1 | . | TRBJ2-3 | TRBV29-1 | TGCAGCGTGGGATGGGGTTCGGGACAGTCTACTAGCACAGATACGCAGTATTTT | CSVGWGSGQSTSTDTQYF
. | few | TRBJ2-5 | TRBV9 | TGTGCCAGCAGCAAAAATGTCGAGGGGCAAGAGACCCAGTACTTC | CASSKNVEGQETQYF
. | . | TRBJ2-7 | TRBV12-3/TRBV12-4 | TGTGCCAGCAGTCATGGGGGTCTCTCCTACGAGCAGTACTTC | CASSHGGLSYEQYF
. | many | TRBJ2-5 | TRBV27 | TGTGCCAGCAGCCCGACGATAGGGGTCCTTCGTTATTTC | CASSPTIGVLRYF
TRBD2 | few | TRBJ2-1 | TRBV5-1 | TGCGCCAGCAGCTTGTCGGCTAGCGGGGGGGCAATCTACAATGAGCAGTTCTTC | CASSLSASGGAIYNEQFF
TRBD1 | few | TRBJ2-7 | TRBV24-1 | TGTGCCACCAGTGTCCCGGGACAGGGCTGCTACGAGCAGTACTTC | CATSVPGQGCYEQYF
. | . | TRBJ1-5 | TRBV6-2/TRBV6-3 | TGTGCCAGCACATCCCGGGAGGGGCCCCAGCATTTT | CASTSREGPQHF
. | few | TRBJ1-4 | TRBV12-3/TRBV12-4 | TGTGCCGTCGGGTCAGGGCAGGGGGAAAAACTGTTTTTT | CAVGSGQGEKLFF
. | . | TRBJ2-1 | TRBV6-6 | TGTGCCAGCGGCGATTACAATGAGCAGTTCTTC | CASGDYNEQFF
. | few | TRBJ2-3 | TRBV10-3 | TGTGCCACCCAACGTTGGACCAGCACAGATACGCAGTATTTT | CATQRWTSTDTQYF
. | . | TRBJ2-5 | TRBV29-1 | TGCAGCGTTGAAGTCAGGGATGGTCGCCAAGAGACCCAGTACTTC | CSVEVRDGRQETQYF
. | . | TRBJ2-1 | TRBV5-1 | TGCGCCAGCAGCCCCGGGACTCTCATCGATGAGCAGTTCTTC | CASSPGTLIDEQFF
TRBD1 | . | TRBJ2-2 | TRBV5-4 | TGTGCCAGCAGCCCTGACGGGACAGGGTCGGCCGGGGAGCTGTTTTTT | CASSPDGTGSAGELFF
. | . | TRBJ1-5 | TRBV5-1 | TGCGCCAGCAGCCTTCAAGGGGTAAGGAATCAGCCCCAGCATTTT | CASSLQGVRNQPQHF
. | few | TRBJ2-5 | TRBV6-5 | TGTGCCAGCACCTACTCCACAGGTCAAGAGACCCAGTACTTC | CASTYSTGQETQYF
. | few | TRBJ2-2 | TRBV6-4 | TGTGCCAGCAGTAATGAGGGGTTCACCGGGGAGCTGTTTTTT | CASSNEGFTGELFF
. | few | TRBJ1-1 | TRBV2 | TGTGCCAGTAGTACCTTTGCCACTGAAGCTTTCTTT | CASSTFATEAFF
. | few | TRBJ2-2 | TRBV10-3 | TGTGCCATCAATGGGGGCGGGGGATCTAACACCGGGGAGCTGTTTTTT | CAINGGGGSNTGELFF